The T cell receptor beta chain described here comes from a study of blood T cell repertoires in COVID-19 (dated by TCRdb to about 2020). Describing the broader study: Samples covering the acute and convalescent phases of COVID-19 were provided by collaborators in the United States, Italy and Spain. The material from the prospective study consisted of cDNA or gDNA derived from T cells, B-cell-depleted T cells, or PBMCs. Subjects who had been exposed to COVID-19, were actively infected with it, or had recovered from it provided the deeply sampled blood TCRbeta repertoires that made up the dataset. A freely available public database, intended as a resource for researchers studying the immune response to SARS-CoV-2, is where the repertoires were released. Samples came from the ongoing ImmuneRACE study (first 160 participants) plus 1,254 subjects from 6 global collaborators. Nearly every sample came with metadata listing a de-identified subject ID, COVID-19 status, age in years and sex. HLA class I and class II types, where available, came from metadata supplied by the sample provider rather than from assay-based typing.

TCRbeta CDR3 regions were amplified from genomic DNA by means of the immunoSEQ Assay, a bias-controlled multiplex PCR. The authors processed their data as follows. The number of nucleated cells in each sample was estimated from the amplification of reference gene primers within the assay. To quantify the absolute abundance of each unique TCRbeta CDR3 rearrangement, sequence reads were collapsed and filtered. Productive Simpson clonality was computed per sample as the square root of Simpson's diversity index over productive rearrangements. TCRdb limited this immuneACCESS table to in-frame rearrangements with V and J called. A share of clones is missing; checked studies link under half to unresolved V genes, and the rest is unexplained. V and J calls and clone size follow that table, whereas D and trimming were derived from the DNA. Present in this sample are roughly 6,800 clones, less than 90% of which were seen just once. The top ten hold less than 20% of the sample.

Results the study describes overall, beyond this receptor: The quantity of clinical and demographic metadata differed by source and by participant and was supplied without curation.

The collaborating institutions used their own protocols to collect whole blood in K2EDTA tubes. For TCRbeta analysis, collaborators shipped samples as frozen whole blood, isolated PBMCs, or DNA extracted from either of those sample types. Comments on this clone: Its target antigen remains unknown. No clone much larger than this one lies a single base away; base qualities are absent.

The sample comprised peripheral blood. This clonotype originated in a human donor in a cohort sampled during active COVID-19.

The CDR3: CASSQAGGTNYEQYF. At the DNA level, the sequence is TGCGCCAGCAGTCAGGCAGGGGGAACTAACTACGAGCAGTACTTC. The V and J segments used are TRBV23-1 and TRBJ2-7; the junction holds 7 bases that match TRBD1. TRBV23-1 is sorted into the ORF group, with uncertain function. The CDR3 covers 15 residues, taking in both the cysteine and the phenylalanine. The retained sequence is limited to the CDR3, 45 bases, with the frame set at the first base. The germline V and J ends show losses of 3 bases and 3 bases respectively, and no gene match explains 8 bases of the junction.